The 32 T cell receptor beta chains reported below all come from one sample, sequenced in a study of blood T cell repertoires in COVID-19. Sequencing was performed with immunoSEQ multiplex PCR; in TCRdb, only in-frame clones are kept and a portion is missing. The sample holds some 120,000 clones; 80% to 90% are singletons and the top ten take about 5.5%. Source material: peripheral blood. These receptors originate from a man of 80 years or more with active or convalescent COVID-19.

As concerns this clone: The sample has other DNA sequences that encode this CDR3 too. This chain connects TRBV2 to TRBJ1-2; D might be TRBD1 (5 bases). Trimming pared 9 bases from V and 6 bases from J, leaving 17 bases between. CDR3 length equals 13 residues. Germline CDR1 and CDR2: SNHLY and FYNNEI. The CDR3 DNA is TGTGCCAGTAGGGAAACCGGGGGTAATGGCTACACCTTC. Its translation is CASRETGGNGYTF.

In this sample, this clone turned up once. The gene calls are TRBV19 and TRBJ1-5; 7 nucleotides agree with TRBD1. The V gene's germline CDR1 is LNHDA and CDR2 SQIVND (reference sequence). The CDR3 sequence is 16 residues long. The V and J ends lost 3 bases and 4 bases, in that order; junction bases with no gene match: 9. Here the CDR3 DNA reads TGTGCCAGTAGTATTATTGGGACAGCACTTAATCAGCCCCAGCATTTT. Translation gives CASSIIGTALNQPQHF.

The chain is built from TRBV18 and TRBJ1-1, with D perhaps TRBD1 (6 bases). Germline V gene sequence: CDR1 KGHSH, CDR2 LQKENI. V dropped 2 bases and J dropped 1 base, with 14 bases sitting between them. The CDR3 is 16 amino acids. The CDR3 spells CASSPGGGGPNTEAFF. The CDR3 DNA follows: TGTGCCAGCTCACCAGGGGGCGGGGGTCCGAACACTGAAGCTTTCTTT.

This chain links TRBV7-9 with TRBJ2-3, with TRBD1 matching 7 bases. This CDR3 is built from 14 residues. Germline assignment: CDR1 SEHNR and CDR2 FQNEAQ (reference sequence). Germline trimming cut 3 bases from V and 4 bases from J; bases unmatched to any gene: 4. The CDR3 DNA is TGTGCCAGCAGCTTCAGGACAGGCCCAGATACGCAGTATTTT. Protein product: CASSFRTGPDTQYF.

The chain employs TRBV19 and TRBJ2-7, with D perhaps TRBD1 (6 bases). CDR3 length equals 13 residues. V was clipped by 2 bases and J by 6 bases, with 11 bases between them. Germline V gives CDR1 LNHDA, CDR2 SQIVND (reference sequence). As DNA, the CDR3 is TGTGCCAGTAGTATACAGGGGTTGGGCGAGCAGTACTTC. Translating it yields CASSIQGLGEQYF.

This chain connects TRBV4-3 to TRBJ1-2; TRBD1 agrees at 8 bases. The CDR3 is made up of 18 amino acids. Trimming took 0 bases from V and 4 from J; bases not matched to a gene: 13. The germline CDR1 and CDR2 sequences are LGHNA and YSLEER. The CDR3 DNA reads TGCGCCAGCAGCCAAGATCTTAGGGGCAGGGGGCAAATCTATGGCTACACCTTC. Residues: CASSQDLRGRGQIYGYTF.

This chain connects TRBV6-5 to TRBJ1-1, with 7 bases that match TRBD1. CDR1 and CDR2 from the germline V gene are MNHEY and SVGAGI. With 7 bases clipped from V and 5 bases from J, the junction kept 10 bases outside the gene matches. CDR3 length: 14 amino acids. CDR3 loop: CASKKTGRRTEAFF. CDR3 DNA: TGTGCCAGCAAAAAGACAGGGCGTCGGACTGAAGCTTTCTTT.

This chain links TRBV4-1 with TRBJ2-2; 10 nucleotides match TRBD2. The V gene end was trimmed by 0 bases and the J gene end by 5 bases; junction bases not matched to a gene: 12. The CDR3 sequence is 19 residues long. Germline V CDR1 and CDR2: MGHRA, YSYEKL. In nucleotides, the CDR3 is TGCGCCAGCAGCCAAGATATTACTAGCGGGATGACTGGGACCGGGGAGCTGTTTTTT. Its translation: CASSQDITSGMTGTGELFF.

The chain joins TRBV5-4 to TRBJ2-5; perhaps TRBD1 as D (6 bases). V was pared by 2 bases and J by 4 bases, with 9 bases between. This CDR3 is built from 13 residues. Looked up from germline, CDR1 is SGHNT and CDR2 is YYREEE (reference sequence). CDR3 in DNA: TGTGCCAGCAGCTTTCAGGGGATAGAGACCCAGTACTTC. Translated, it gives CASSFQGIETQYF.

The genes are TRBV6-5 and TRBJ2-6; D may be TRBD2 (6 bases). This CDR3 is 14 amino acids long. V lost 5 bases and J lost 2, with 7 bases in between. Germline lookup yields CDR1 MNHEY and CDR2 SVGAGI. The CDR3 here is CASSPGAGANVLTF. In DNA, the CDR3 is TGTGCCAGCAGTCCGGGGGCTGGGGCCAACGTCCTGACTTTC.

The J gene is TRBJ2-5, the V gene TRBV5-1; 7 nucleotides agree with TRBD1. Germline V CDR1 and CDR2: SGHRS, YFSETQ. The CDR3 is 14 amino acids. The junction had 12 bases not matched to a gene; V was cut back by 8 bases and J by 5 bases. The CDR3 bases are TGCGCCAGTCAACAGGAAGGGGGCGGGGAGACCCAGTACTTC. Its translation is CASQQEGGGETQYF. The full variable domain, rest sourced from reference TRBV5-1 and TRBJ2-5, is KAGVTQTPRYLIKTRGQQVTLSCSPISGHRSVSWYQQTPGQGLQFLFEYFSETQRNKGNFPGRFSGRQFSNSRSEMNVSTLELGDSALYLCASQQEGGGETQYFGPGTRLLVL.

This clone has just one count. This sequence joins TRBV5-8 and TRBJ2-3; D possibly corresponds to TRBD2 (6 bases). This CDR3 region has 15 residues. V lost 7 bases and J 11 bases, leaving 26 bases between the germline ends. Germline CDR1 reads SGHTS; CDR2 reads YDEGEE. This CDR3 is CASDEWARGEMVQYF. For the CDR3, the DNA is TGTGCCAGCGACGAGTGGGCCCGCGGGGAGATGGTGCAGTATTTT.

The chain employs TRBV2 and TRBJ2-3; TRBD2 aligns across 8 bases. The V gene end was trimmed by 6 bases and the J gene end by 0 bases; junction bases not matched to a gene: 2. The CDR3 length is 14 residues. Per germline, CDR1 SNHLY and CDR2 FYNNEI. Here the CDR3 reads CASRRGESTDTQYF. CDR3 coding DNA: TGTGCCAGCAGGCGGGGGGAAAGCACAGATACGCAGTATTTT.

The V call is TRBV5-4, the J call TRBJ2-2, with 7 bases matching TRBD1. CDR3 size: 16 residues. J gave up 4 bases and V 4 bases, and 10 bases lay outside the gene matches. Germline V gene data show CDR1 as SGHNT and CDR2 as YYREEE (reference sequence). The CDR3 nucleotides read TGTGCCAGCAGCGCGCCGGAACAGGGGACCACCGGGGAGCTGTTTTTT. It encodes CASSAPEQGTTGELFF.

CDR3 protein: CSVDNPGGEGEAFF. Written as DNA, the CDR3 is TGCAGCGTTGATAATCCCGGGGGAGAAGGTGAAGCTTTCTTT. The V and J genes are TRBV29-1 and TRBJ1-1, with D possibly TRBD1 on 5 matching bases. The germline gives CDR1 SQVTM, CDR2 ANQGSEA. V dropped 3 bases and J dropped 7 bases, with 18 bases sitting between them. The CDR3 sequence is 14 residues long.

The chain combines TRBV7-9 with TRBJ2-5; D unclear. Looked up from germline, CDR1 is SEHNR and CDR2 is FQNEAQ (reference sequence). V was clipped by 4 bases and J by 4 bases, with 10 bases between them. The CDR3 consists of 13 residues. The CDR3 reads CASSSRFPETQYF. The CDR3, as DNA: TGTGCCAGCAGCTCTAGATTCCCAGAGACCCAGTACTTC.

This sequence joins TRBV28 and TRBJ1-1; perhaps TRBD1 as D (5 bases). Germline CDR1 reads MDHEN; CDR2 reads SYDVKM. The CDR3 sequence is 14 residues long. The germline V and J ends were trimmed by 4 bases and 2 bases, with 11 bases remaining between them. In nucleotides, the CDR3 is TGTGCCAGCAGTTCGGAGGGGCTAAACACTGAAGCTTTCTTT. Translated: CASSSEGLNTEAFF.

The rearrangement uses TRBV11-3 and TRBJ2-1; 10 nucleotides match TRBD2. CDR3 length: 17 residues. V shed 5 bases, J shed 0 bases, and the junction held 7 bases outside the gene matches. The germline gives CDR1 SGHNT, CDR2 YENEEA. The CDR3 nucleotides are TGTGCCAGCAGCCCTCGAACTAGCGGGGTCTCCTACAATGAGCAGTTCTTC. Its translation is CASSPRTSGVSYNEQFF.

The CDR3 reads CASSKQGVLLEKLFF. The CDR3 nucleotides read TGTGCCAGCAGCAAACAGGGGGTTTTATTGGAAAAACTGTTTTTT. The chain couples TRBV5-8 to TRBJ1-4, with 8 bases that match TRBD1. The J segment lost 8 bases and the V segment lost 4 bases, leaving 10 bases of the junction unmatched. The CDR3 is 15 amino acids. Germline V gene sequence: CDR1 SGHTS, CDR2 YDEGEE.

The CDR3 region is CASSLAPDQETQYF. In DNA, the CDR3 is TGTGCCAGCAGCTTAGCGCCAGACCAAGAGACCCAGTACTTC. The V and J genes are TRBV7-9 and TRBJ2-5, with D hard to call. The germline V gene encodes CDR1 SEHNR and CDR2 FQNEAQ (reference sequence). The ends were cut back, 0 bases at V and 0 bases at J, with 5 bases in the middle. There are 14 residues in the CDR3.

This chain links TRBV5-1 with TRBJ1-4; a weak D match, TRBD1 (5 bases). Germline CDR1 is SGHRS and CDR2 is YFSETQ. Trimming removed 3 bases at V and 0 bases at J, with 6 bases between. The CDR3 loop spans 14 amino acids. In nucleotides, the CDR3 is TGCGCCAGCAGCTCGACAGCAACTAATGAAAAACTGTTTTTT. Its protein product is CASSSTATNEKLFF.

The chain combines TRBV7-9 with TRBJ2-1; 11 bases line up with TRBD2. Germline V gives CDR1 SEHNR, CDR2 FQNEAQ (reference sequence). The CDR3 has 18 residues. Trimming took 4 bases from V and 0 from J; bases not matched to a gene: 8. The CDR3 DNA follows: TGTGCCAGCAGCTCGACTAGCGGGATATCCAGCTCCTACAATGAGCAGTTCTTC. Protein product: CASSSTSGISSSYNEQFF.

The CDR3 DNA is TGCGCCAGCAGCCCCCGCCCCGGGACAGAAAGAGGCGAGCAGTACTTC. Protein: CASSPRPGTERGEQYF. J is TRBJ2-7 and V is TRBV5-1; 7 bases agree with TRBD1. Germline values: CDR1 SGHRS, CDR2 YFSETQ. This CDR3 is 16 amino acids long. The V and J ends lost 4 bases and 6 bases, in that order; junction bases with no gene match: 16.

This clone was seen more than once but under ten times. This rearrangement joins TRBV6-5 to TRBJ2-2; 8 bases match TRBD2. The length of the CDR3 is 14 residues. Trimming at V came to 4 bases and at J to 9 bases, leaving 7 bases not matched to a gene. Per the germline V gene, CDR1 is MNHEY and CDR2 is SVGAGI. The CDR3: CASSSRTSSRELFF. The CDR3 DNA reads as TGTGCCAGCAGTTCAAGGACTAGCTCAAGGGAGCTGTTTTTT.

The rearrangement uses TRBV2 and TRBJ1-6, with TRBD1 matching over 11 bases. CDR1 and CDR2 from the germline V gene are SNHLY and FYNNEI. CDR3 length equals 14 residues. Trimming removed 7 bases from V and 10 bases from J; junction bases left unmatched: 6. The CDR3: CASKRTGGESPLHF. The CDR3 DNA reads TGTGCCAGCAAGCGGACAGGGGGCGAATCACCCCTCCACTTT. Based on the CDR3 plus reference TRBV2 and TRBJ1-6, the full variable domain is EPEVTQTPSHQVTQMGQEVILRCVPISNHLYFYWYRQILGQKVEFLVSFYNNEISEKSEIFDDQFSVERPDGSNFTLKIRSTKLEDSAMYFCASKRTGGESPLHFGNGTRLTVT.

CDR3 coding DNA: TGTGCCAGCAGCCTTCTGTGGGACTTCGCAGATGGCCAGTACTTC. This translates into CASSLLWDFADGQYF. V and J are TRBV3-1 (or the pseudogene TRBV3-2) and TRBJ2-5, with D tentatively TRBD2 (6 bases). The CDR3 is 15 residues long. Trimming cost V 4 bases and J 10 bases, with 22 bases left between them. CDR1 LGHDT and CDR2 YNNKEL come from the germline V gene (reference sequence).

J is TRBJ1-2 and V is TRBV11-3; D unresolved. The CDR3 has 14 amino acids. CDR1 is SGHNT and CDR2 is YENEEA in the germline V gene. V lost 8 bases and J lost 2, with 15 bases in between. The CDR3 loop reads CASGLVGRNYGYTF. The CDR3 nucleotides read TGTGCCAGCGGTCTCGTGGGCAGGAACTATGGCTACACCTTC. The full variable domain, its missing parts supplied by reference TRBV11-3 and TRBJ1-2, is EAGVVQSPRYKIIEKKQPVAFWCNPISGHNTLYWYLQNLGQGPELLIRYENEEAVDDSQLPKDRFSAERLKGVDSTLKIQPAELGDSAVYLCASGLVGRNYGYTFGSGTRLTVV.

The J gene is TRBJ2-5, the V gene TRBV11-1; 7 positions match TRBD2. This CDR3 has 15 amino acids. Germline CDR1 is SGHAT and CDR2 is FQDESV (reference sequence). V was clipped by 6 bases and J by 3 bases; unmatched bases: 10. In DNA form, the CDR3 reads TGTGCCAGCAGAAAAGCCCGTGCGGGGGAAGAGACCCAGTACTTC. Its translation is CASRKARAGEETQYF. Supplemented by reference TRBV11-1 and TRBJ2-5, the full variable domain reads EAEVAQSPRYKITEKSQAVAFWCDPISGHATLYWYRQILGQGPELLVQFQDESVVDDSQLPKDRFSAERLKGVDSTLKIQPAELGDSAMYLCASRKARAGEETQYFGPGTRLLVL.

DNA of the CDR3: TGTGCCAGCAGCTTAGGAGGGACAGGGCATGGAAACACCATATATTTT. Amino acid sequence: CASSLGGTGHGNTIYF. The J gene is TRBJ1-3, the V gene TRBV7-2; 9 bases agree with TRBD1. After removal of 1 base from V and 3 bases from J, the junction contained 4 bases not matched to a gene. CDR3 length: 16 amino acids. Germline V lookup: CDR1 SGHTA, CDR2 FQGNSA.

The V and J genes are TRBV3-1 (or the pseudogene TRBV3-2) and TRBJ2-5, with 9 nucleotides matching TRBD1. The CDR3 has 14 residues. The junction had 3 bases not matched to a gene; V was cut back by 3 bases and J by 4 bases. Germline values: CDR1 LGHDT, CDR2 YNNKEL (reference sequence). The CDR3: CASSHDRGGETQYF. The CDR3 DNA reads TGTGCCAGCAGCCATGACAGGGGGGGAGAGACCCAGTACTTC.

The chain is built from TRBV7-2 and TRBJ1-3; tentatively, D is TRBD1 (5 bases). V shed 1 base and J shed 4 bases, with 8 bases lying between them. The germline gives CDR1 SGHTA, CDR2 FQGNSA. The CDR3 runs 14 residues. CDR3 region: CASSLGRGGNTIYF. Here the CDR3 DNA reads TGTGCCAGCAGCTTAGGTCGGGGGGGAAACACCATATATTTT. The full variable domain, in which reference TRBV7-2 and TRBJ1-3 provide the parts outside the CDR3, is GAGVSQSPSNKVTEKGKDVELRCDPISGHTALYWYRQSLGQGLEFLIYFQGNSAPDKSGLPSDRFSAERTGGSVSTLTIQRTQQEDSAVYLCASSLGRGGNTIYFGEGSWLTVV.

J is TRBJ2-3 and V is TRBV7-3; D is undetermined. CDR3 length: 15 amino acids. V gave up 2 bases and J gave up 4 bases, with 13 bases separating them. Germline CDR1 SGHTA, CDR2 FQGTGA. The CDR3 nucleotides read TGTGCCAGCAGCTTAGTCTCTCTAGGCGCAGATACGCAGTATTTT. Protein: CASSLVSLGADTQYF.